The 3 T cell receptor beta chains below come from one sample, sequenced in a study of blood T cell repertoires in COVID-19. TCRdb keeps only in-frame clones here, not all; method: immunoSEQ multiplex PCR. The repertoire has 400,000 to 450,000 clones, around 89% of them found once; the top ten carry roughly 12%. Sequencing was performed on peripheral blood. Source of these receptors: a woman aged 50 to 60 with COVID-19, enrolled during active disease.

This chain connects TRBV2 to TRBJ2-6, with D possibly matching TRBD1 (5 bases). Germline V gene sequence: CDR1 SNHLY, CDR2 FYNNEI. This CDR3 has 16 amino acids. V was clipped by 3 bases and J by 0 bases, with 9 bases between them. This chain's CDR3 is CASSERRGSGANVLTF. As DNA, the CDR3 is TGTGCCAGCAGTGAGAGAAGGGGCTCTGGGGCCAACGTCCTGACTTTC.

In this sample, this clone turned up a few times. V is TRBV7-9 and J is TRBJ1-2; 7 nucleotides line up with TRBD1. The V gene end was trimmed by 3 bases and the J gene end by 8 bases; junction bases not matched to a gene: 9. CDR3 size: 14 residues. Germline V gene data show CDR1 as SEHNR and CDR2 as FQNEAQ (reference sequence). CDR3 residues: CASSFRSGTAGYTF. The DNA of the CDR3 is TGTGCCAGCAGCTTTCGCTCCGGGACAGCAGGCTACACCTTC.

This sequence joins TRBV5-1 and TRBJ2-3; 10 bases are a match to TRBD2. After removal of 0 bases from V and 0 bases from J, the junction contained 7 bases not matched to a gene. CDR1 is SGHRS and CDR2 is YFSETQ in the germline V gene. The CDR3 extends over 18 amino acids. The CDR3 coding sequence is TGCGCCAGCAGCTTGGAACTAGCGGGACGTTATAGCACAGATACGCAGTATTTT. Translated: CASSLELAGRYSTDTQYF.